The text below deals with one T cell receptor beta chain. Its antigen remains unidentified. This sample is drawn from a study of resident and recirculating memory T cells in vitiligo. Broader study findings: Clonality differed among vitiligo lesions, with no unique dominant clone. TCR sequences were not conserved across biopsy sites or patients.

No patient showed confetti depigmentation, a clinical sign of active disease. Using immunoSEQ multiplex PCR, the repertoire was profiled, and TCRdb retains in-frame clones only, with some absent. The sample carries 55,000 to 75,000 clones, roughly 92% recorded once. Sequencing was carried out using blood. The clonotype was recovered from a male donor with vitiligo.

Written as DNA, the CDR3 is TGCGCCAGCAGCTTGGGATCCCCGGGACAGAACTATGGCTACACCTTC. Its translation is CASSLGSPGQNYGYTF. The V call is TRBV5-1, the J call TRBJ1-2; 7 bases are shared with TRBD1. Germline V gene lookup returns CDR1 SGHRS and CDR2 YFSETQ. The V gene end was trimmed by 0 bases and the J gene end by 2 bases; junction bases not matched to a gene: 7. This CDR3 spans 16 amino acids.